The next 13 T cell receptor beta chains were all read from a single sample in a study of OX40 agonist ivuxolimab in advanced cancers. TCRdb's table, derived via immunoSEQ multiplex PCR, lists solely in-frame clones and lacks some. The profile shows 65,000 to 75,000 clones, 85% of them singletons. The sequencing here drew on CD4+ or CD8+ T cells sorted from blood, taken in a trial of the OX40 agonist ivuxolimab. The receptors here all came from an adult with an advanced solid tumor such as melanoma, head and neck, liver or kidney cancer.

This chain connects TRBV6-4 to TRBJ1-1, with D unresolved. V was pared by 0 bases and J by 4 bases, with 9 bases between. This CDR3 comprises 14 residues. The germline V gene encodes CDR1 MRHNA and CDR2 SNTAGT. CDR3 residues: CASSDSGSGTEAFF. CDR3 coding DNA: TGTGCCAGCAGTGACTCTGGCAGTGGCACTGAAGCTTTCTTT.

The chain recombines TRBV7-2 with TRBJ2-5; 9 nucleotides align to TRBD1. The CDR3 length is 14 residues. Germline V lookup: CDR1 SGHTA, CDR2 FQGNSA. V lost 1 base to trimming and J lost 6 bases; unmatched junction nucleotides: 3. The CDR3 nucleotides read TGTGCCAGCAGCTTAGGAGGACAGGGGCAGACCCAGTACTTC. Residues: CASSLGGQGQTQYF.

The J gene is TRBJ2-7, the V gene TRBV4-1; 13 bases align to TRBD2. CDR1 MGHRA and CDR2 YSYEKL come from the germline V gene. Trimming cost V 0 bases and J 1 base; bases outside gene matches: 6. This CDR3 has 18 amino acids. The CDR3, as DNA: TGCGCCAGCAGCCAAGATGAACTAGCGGGGGGGCTATCCTACGAGCAGTACTTC. Amino acid sequence: CASSQDELAGGLSYEQYF.

The rearrangement joins TRBV7-2 to TRBJ1-2; D uncertain. This CDR3 is built from 12 residues. Trimming pared 3 bases from V and 13 bases from J, leaving 15 bases between. Germline CDR1 and CDR2: SGHTA and FQGNSA. CDR3 sequence reads: CASSFRGWAGTF. The CDR3 bases are TGTGCCAGCAGCTTCCGAGGCTGGGCTGGCACCTTC.

V usage is TRBV19 and J usage is TRBJ1-5; 10 positions match TRBD1. This CDR3 has 15 amino acids. Trimming removed 5 bases from V and 8 bases from J; junction bases left unmatched: 9. Per germline, CDR1 LNHDA and CDR2 SQIVND (reference sequence). The CDR3 here is CASSDDRGPGEPQHF. CDR3 nucleotide sequence: TGTGCCAGTAGTGACGACAGGGGGCCGGGAGAGCCCCAGCATTTT.

This chain links TRBV6-5 with TRBJ1-2, with a weak D call TRBD1 (5 bases). Trimming removed 5 bases from V and 6 bases from J, with 16 bases in between. Germline values: CDR1 MNHEY, CDR2 SVGAGI. The length of the CDR3 is 14 residues. CDR3 bases: TGTGCCAGCAGTCCCACTTTAGGCAGGGATGGCTACACCTTC. It translates to CASSPTLGRDGYTF.

The DNA for the CDR3 is TGTGCCAGTACTCCGGGAGGATACACAGATACGCAGTATTTT. Translated, it gives CASTPGGYTDTQYF. The chain is built from TRBV19 and TRBJ2-3; TRBD2 aligns across 7 bases. Looked up from germline, CDR1 is LNHDA and CDR2 is SQIVND (reference sequence). V shed 7 bases, J shed 2 bases, and the junction held 6 bases outside the gene matches. The CDR3 consists of 14 residues.

CDR3 bases: TGCAGCGTTGCCTCGGGACTCCCTGTAAGGGGCTACACCTTC. This translates into CSVASGLPVRGYTF. The genes are TRBV29-1 and TRBJ1-2, with a tentative D call TRBD1 (5 bases). Per the germline V gene, CDR1 is SQVTM and CDR2 is ANQGSEA. CDR3 size: 14 residues. The V and J ends lost 4 bases and 8 bases respectively, with 20 bases between them.

This chain uses TRBV5-5 with TRBJ1-5; tentatively, D is TRBD1 (5 bases). The V gene's germline CDR1 is SGHKS and CDR2 YYEKEE (reference sequence). The CDR3 covers 17 residues. V was cut by 0 bases and J by 2 bases, with 15 bases left in between. Here the CDR3 reads CASSLVGGSYGNQPQHF. The CDR3 DNA is TGTGCCAGCAGCTTGGTGGGGGGGAGTTACGGCAATCAGCCCCAGCATTTT.

The chain joins TRBV6-6 to TRBJ2-5; D not resolved. The CDR3 spans 14 residues. Looked up from germline, CDR1 is MNHNY and CDR2 is SVGAGI (reference sequence). V was cut by 6 bases and J by 1 base, with 12 bases left in between. The CDR3 here is CASSQHGSQETQYF. CDR3 DNA sequence: TGTGCCAGCAGCCAACACGGATCCCAAGAGACCCAGTACTTC.

The rearrangement joins TRBV5-1 to TRBJ1-4; D unresolved. CDR1 SGHRS and CDR2 YFSETQ come from the germline V gene. The length of the CDR3 is 17 residues. V was trimmed by 4 bases and J by 0 bases, leaving 16 bases between them. The DNA of the CDR3 is TGCGCCAGCAGCCTCTACGGATGGGGTTCAACTAATGAAAAACTGTTTTTT. Encoded protein: CASSLYGWGSTNEKLFF.

Here the CDR3 DNA reads TGTGCCAGCAGCTTGACGGGGGCGACTGAAGCTTTCTTT. Translation gives CASSLTGATEAFF. The chain recombines TRBV7-9 with TRBJ1-1; the D gene is possibly TRBD1 (6 bases). Germline loops: CDR1 SEHNR, CDR2 FQNEAQ (reference sequence). CDR3 length equals 13 residues. Trimming removed 3 bases from V and 5 bases from J, with 10 bases in between.

The genes are TRBV4-1 and TRBJ1-1; no clear D gene. The V gene's germline CDR1 is MGHRA and CDR2 YSYEKL. The CDR3 is made up of 16 amino acids. Trimming removed 1 base at V and 0 bases at J, with 12 bases between. In DNA form, the CDR3 reads TGCGCCAGCAGCCAAGGTAAATCAGGCTTGAACACTGAAGCTTTCTTT. Its translation is CASSQGKSGLNTEAFF.